This T cell receptor (beta chain) was identified in a study of naive and memory T cell subsets (dated by TCRdb to 2016 to 2017). Concerning the study at large: Sorted naive and memory T cell subsets from peripheral blood were analyzed in the study using a UMI-based, open-source pipeline for TCR alpha and beta sequencing. IgG serology results and the functional CMV T cell responses were in complete agreement. RNA was DNase-treated and reverse transcribed with TCR constant-region primers, mostly using SuperScript III. General conclusions and limits of the study: A few larger clonotypes were present in naive repertoires, especially CD8 naive repertoires, and these clonotypes were possibly memory cells re-expressing CD45RA. Gini index rose and Shannon and inverse Simpson diversity fell from naive through CM, EM and EMRA in both CD4 and CD8 cells. The repertoire findings for the naive and memory subsets could not be validated against a ground truth because none was available. After error correction, over 95% of naive TCR sequences appeared only once, giving much steeper abundance distributions than memory subsets. RNA-based TCR counts may be influenced by expression changes linked to T cell activation and differentiation. TCR abundance followed a power law whose exponent differed between naive and memory subsets but was consistent across the three individuals. Each clonotype was defined as a single alpha or beta chain sequence rather than as a paired alpha/beta receptor.

TCR alpha and beta chain libraries were amplified separately from the second PCR step onward. CMV status of each donor was established by measuring IFNgamma production from CD4+ T cells after fresh PBMCs were stimulated overnight with CMV viral lysate. Miltenyi beads were used first to positively select CD4 T cells, and CD8 T cells were then positively selected from the CD4-negative fraction. After staining for CD3, CD4, CD8, CD45RA, CD27 and a live/dead dye, cells were sorted on a BD Aria II into four subsets based on CD45RA and CD27. A few healthy volunteers provided blood, and the blood of each volunteer was split into CD4 and CD8 T cells and then into four differentiation subsets. Around 110 ml of peripheral blood was taken from each donor, and PBMC were separated by density-gradient centrifugation on Ficoll-Paque PLUS. After sorting, cells were lysed in RLT buffer, RNA was extracted using a Qiagen RNeasy kit, and the extracted RNA was stored at -80 degrees C.

Libraries were built with UMI-ligation and nested PCR. The beta constant-region primer was an equimolar mix of two oligonucleotides covering both TRBC1 and TRBC2. The ligated cDNA went through four rounds of PCR with nested alpha and beta constant-region primers together with the SP2 primer. A single-stranded oligonucleotide bearing the SP2 primer plus a 12-nucleotide UMI was ligated onto the 3' end of the cDNA by T4 RNA ligase 1. Incubation of the ligation reaction was carried out at 16 degrees C for about 19-24 hours. To avoid over-amplification, PCR2 was usually performed as a SYBR Green qPCR and halted once a predetermined threshold was reached. Apart from the first purification, every purification step used Agencourt AMPure XP magnetic beads. Libraries were quantified by Qubit and checked on a TapeStation, where a main peak was expected near 650 bp. Pooled libraries were sequenced on an Illumina MiSeq using v2 2x251 paired-end kits, and typically about 1-2.3 million reads were obtained per sample. Each sample was pooled at approximately 4.3 nM, and roughly 4.5-7% PhiX was included to help cluster recognition. Regarding the original processing steps: FASTQ reads processed by Demultiplexor were assigned V and J genes by Decombinator through tag matching that tolerated a single base-pair mismatch. By using UMIs, Collapsinator corrected both sequencing errors and the frequency errors caused by PCR heterogeneity. TCRs were translated and CDR3s were extracted from the conserved cysteine to the FGXG phenylalanine by CDR3Translator, with non-productive sequences being flagged. Gini, Shannon entropy and inverse Simpson indices were calculated on repertoires subsampled to equal numbers of UMI-defined TCRs. Clonotype abundance distributions were fitted to a power law by maximum likelihood within the linear range. For one naive CD8 sample, the pipeline and MIGEC produced similar UMI counts, unique TCR numbers and clonal distributions. In one analysis, naive TCRs also found in any memory subset of the same donor were removed from the naive repertoire. The repertoires were searched for roughly 7,900 CMV-associated CDR3 sequences that had been compiled from VDJdb and a published dataset. The public reads were reanalyzed by TCRdb: fastp trimming at Q25, MiXCR alignment, in-frame beta chains only. Every CDR3 protein is listed once, alongside the most common genes and DNA of its rows. TCRdb, not the authors, supplied the V and J calls. This sample has about 150,000 distinct CDR3 sequences in its table, and about 20% of those were observed once. Approximately 0.1% of the sample is in the top ten clones.

The table lists this clonotype with many counts. The clone's antigen remains unknown. No clone much larger than this one lies a single base away; base qualities are absent. Trimming accounts for 0 bases at V and 0 bases at J, while the number of junction bases matched to no gene is 5. The germline V gene supplies CDR1 SGDLS and CDR2 YYNGEE. The CDR3 starts with the cysteine, ends with the phenylalanine, and has 17 residues. Here the CDR3 DNA is all that survives: 51 bases in frame from base 1. This receptor was identified in a human donor in good health. The sequence joins TRBV9 to TRBJ2-3; TRBD2 fits 9 bases in the junction. Sequencing input: naive CD4+ T cells from blood. This sample's cell subset or site label indicates: naive T cells, CD45RA high CD27+. The CDR3 region: CASSVAGSGGSTDTQYF. The bases read TGTGCCAGCAGCGTAGCAGGTAGCGGGGGTAGCACAGATACGCAGTATTTT.